These T cell receptor beta chains were read from a single sample in a study of blood T cell repertoires in COVID-19. TCRdb keeps only in-frame clones here, not all; method: immunoSEQ multiplex PCR. The repertoire consists of roughly 82,000 clones, with roughly four fifths occurring once and the leading ten covering around 9.3%. Material for sequencing was peripheral blood. Receptors originate from a man in his 60s with acute or convalescent COVID-19. CDR3s include the opening cysteine and the closing phenylalanine or tryptophan. D genes are given only for firm matches. Some rows mark clone size as missing; the rest say once, few, many or name a class of expanded clone.

clone size	D gene	V gene	J gene	CDR3 DNA	CDR3 protein
.	TRBD2	TRBV4-3	TRBJ2-7	TGCGCCAGCAGCCTTAGCGGGGGGGCTTTATACGAGCAGTACTTC	CASSLSGGALYEQYF
once	.	TRBV28	TRBJ2-7	TGTGCCAGCAGTCCAAACAGGGACGAGCAGTACTTC	CASSPNRDEQYF
.	TRBD1	TRBV15	TRBJ1-6	TGTGCCACCAGCTTCGGACAGGGGGTGATTTCACCCCTCCACTTT	CATSFGQGVISPLHF
.	.	TRBV30	TRBJ1-1	TGTGCCTACGATTCAGGGGATACTGAAGCTTTCTTT	CAYDSGDTEAFF
.	.	TRBV30	TRBJ2-7	TGTGCCTGGAGTGTACGCGTAGTAAACGAGCAGTACTTC	CAWSVRVVNEQYF
once	.	TRBV2	TRBJ1-2	TGTGCCAGCAGTGCCGGGGGGCTTGGCTACACCTTC	CASSAGGLGYTF
.	TRBD1	TRBV7-2	TRBJ2-7	TGTGCCAGCAGCCCACAGGGGAACGAGCAGTACTTC	CASSPQGNEQYF
.	.	TRBV2	TRBJ2-3	TGTGCCAGCAGGGTGAACCCCGGTACAGATACGCAGTATTTT	CASRVNPGTDTQYF
medium-sized	TRBD2	TRBV5-1	TRBJ2-7	TGCGCCAGCAGCTTGATTAGCGGGGACGACGGCGAGCAGTACTTC	CASSLISGDDGEQYF
.	TRBD1	TRBV11-1	TRBJ1-2	TGTGCCAGCAGCCCCTCACAAGGGGGCAAAGTATATGGCTACACCTTC	CASSPSQGGKVYGYTF
.	.	TRBV12-3/TRBV12-4	TRBJ1-1	TGTGCCAGCAGTTCCGGCGCGCGGGCTTTCTTT	CASSSGARAFF
.	.	TRBV6-1	TRBJ1-5	TGTGCCAGCAGTACAGGGAAAGGACAGCCCCAGCATTTT	CASSTGKGQPQHF
.	.	TRBV14	TRBJ2-1	TGTGCCAGCAGCCGCGTCAATGAGCGGAGGGAGCAGTTCTTC	CASSRVNERREQFF
.	.	TRBV11-2	TRBJ2-1	TGTGCCAGCAGCTTAGGGCCGGGGTGGGGCAATGAGCAGTTCTTC	CASSLGPGWGNEQFF
.	TRBD2	TRBV27	TRBJ2-3	TGTGCCAGCAGTTTAATGGGGACGACTAGCGGGAGCACAGATACGCAGTATTTT	CASSLMGTTSGSTDTQYF
.	.	TRBV28	TRBJ1-5	TGTGCCAGCATCCTTTCTGGGGGCGGTCAGCCCCAGCATTTT	CASILSGGGQPQHF